This T cell receptor beta chain was identified in a study of graft-versus-host responses after intestinal transplantation. The overall study: Every one of the recipients received anti-thymocyte globulin induction and afterwards took tacrolimus and steroids for around 3 years.

Graft specimens yielded both intraepithelial and lamina propria lymphocytes. Study-wide points: Marrow from the recipient contained GvH clones, some of which had appeared first in ileum or blood. When patients had graft-donor T cell macrochimerism, their allografts held high graft-versus-host to host-versus-graft clonal ratios. Declining HvG levels early post-transplant were linked to peak circulating GvH clone levels.

Comment on this clone: Antigen: not known. Germline and junction disagree at one end, which may indicate a read error.

The method was immunoSEQ multiplex PCR; TCRdb's version includes in-frame clones alone and lacks a portion of them. The sample records some 29,000 clones, 60% to 85% being singletons. The V gene's germline CDR1 is WNHNN and CDR2 SYGVQD (reference sequence). CDR3 length: 8 residues. This receptor was obtained from a human patient who received an intestinal transplant, so some T cells may come from the graft donor. The chain is built from TRBV10-1 and TRBJ2-4; D uncertain. The sequencing used ileum tissue, collected 98 days after intestinal transplantation. In DNA form, the CDR3 reads TGCGCCAGCAGTGAGGGGGACTTC. This codes for CASSEGDF.